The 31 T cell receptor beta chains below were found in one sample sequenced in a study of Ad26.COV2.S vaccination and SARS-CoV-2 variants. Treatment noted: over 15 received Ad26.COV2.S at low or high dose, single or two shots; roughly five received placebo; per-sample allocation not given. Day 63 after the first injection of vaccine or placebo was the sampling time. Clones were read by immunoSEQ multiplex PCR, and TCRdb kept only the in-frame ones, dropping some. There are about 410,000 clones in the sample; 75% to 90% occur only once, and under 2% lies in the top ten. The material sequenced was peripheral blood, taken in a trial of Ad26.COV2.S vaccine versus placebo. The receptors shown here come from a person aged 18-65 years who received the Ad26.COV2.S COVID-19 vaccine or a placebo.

The chain's CDR3 is CASSNGLAGEEELFF. The CDR3 DNA reads TGTGCCAGTAGTAATGGACTAGCGGGAGAGGAGGAGCTGTTTTTT. The rearrangement uses TRBV19 and TRBJ2-2; 13 nucleotides align to TRBD2. There are 15 residues in the CDR3. The germline V gene has CDR1 LNHDA and CDR2 SQIVND (reference sequence). The trim removed 4 bases at V and 10 bases at J, leaving 6 bases unmatched.

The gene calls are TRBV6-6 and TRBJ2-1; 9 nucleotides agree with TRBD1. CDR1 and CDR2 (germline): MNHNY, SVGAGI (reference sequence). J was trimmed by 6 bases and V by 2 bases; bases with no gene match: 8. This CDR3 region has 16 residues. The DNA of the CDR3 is TGTGCCAGCAGTTACCCCGGGACAGGGAAAGGCAATGAGCAGTTCTTC. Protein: CASSYPGTGKGNEQFF.

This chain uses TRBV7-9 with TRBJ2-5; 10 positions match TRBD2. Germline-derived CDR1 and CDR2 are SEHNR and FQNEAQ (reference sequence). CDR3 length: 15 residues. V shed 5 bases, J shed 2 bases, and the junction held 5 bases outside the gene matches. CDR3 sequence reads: CASSRQLAGQETQYF. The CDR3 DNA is TGTGCCAGCAGCCGCCAACTAGCGGGACAAGAGACCCAGTACTTC.

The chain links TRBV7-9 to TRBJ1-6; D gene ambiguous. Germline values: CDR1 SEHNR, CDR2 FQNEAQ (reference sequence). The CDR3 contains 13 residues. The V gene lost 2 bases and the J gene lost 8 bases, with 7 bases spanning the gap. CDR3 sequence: CASSLRGDSPLHF. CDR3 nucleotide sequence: TGTGCCAGCAGCTTACGCGGGGATTCACCCCTCCACTTT.

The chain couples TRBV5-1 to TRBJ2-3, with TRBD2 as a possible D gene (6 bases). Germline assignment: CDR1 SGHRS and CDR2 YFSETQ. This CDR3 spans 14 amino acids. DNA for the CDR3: TGCGCTACGGCTAGCGAGAGAAGCACAGATACGCAGTATTTT. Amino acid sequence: CATASERSTDTQYF.

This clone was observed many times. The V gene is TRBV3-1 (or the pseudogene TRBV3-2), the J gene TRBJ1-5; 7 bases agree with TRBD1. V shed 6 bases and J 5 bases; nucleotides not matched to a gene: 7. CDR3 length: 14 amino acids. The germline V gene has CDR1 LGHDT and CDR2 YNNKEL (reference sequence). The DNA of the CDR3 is TGTGCCAGCAGTCGACAGGGTCAGGATCAGCCCCAGCATTTT. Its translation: CASSRQGQDQPQHF.

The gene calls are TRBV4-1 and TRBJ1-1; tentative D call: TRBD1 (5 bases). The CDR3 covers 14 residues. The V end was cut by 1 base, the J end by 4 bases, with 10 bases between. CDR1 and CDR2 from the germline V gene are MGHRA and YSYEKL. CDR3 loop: CASSQGQGLTEAFF. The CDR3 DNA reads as TGCGCCAGCAGCCAAGGGCAGGGCCTCACTGAAGCTTTCTTT.

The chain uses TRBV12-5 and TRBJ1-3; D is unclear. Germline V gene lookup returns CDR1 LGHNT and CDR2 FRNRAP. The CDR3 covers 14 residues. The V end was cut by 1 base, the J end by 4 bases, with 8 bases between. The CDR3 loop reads CASGLGGSGNTIYF. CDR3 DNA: TGTGCTAGTGGTTTGGGGGGTTCCGGAAACACCATATATTTT.

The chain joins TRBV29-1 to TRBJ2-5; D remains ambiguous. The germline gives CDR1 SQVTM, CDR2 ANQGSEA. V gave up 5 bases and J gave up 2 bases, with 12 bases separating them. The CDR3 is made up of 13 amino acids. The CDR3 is CSVYGPLQETQYF. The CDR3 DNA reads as TGCAGCGTTTATGGGCCGTTGCAAGAGACCCAGTACTTC.

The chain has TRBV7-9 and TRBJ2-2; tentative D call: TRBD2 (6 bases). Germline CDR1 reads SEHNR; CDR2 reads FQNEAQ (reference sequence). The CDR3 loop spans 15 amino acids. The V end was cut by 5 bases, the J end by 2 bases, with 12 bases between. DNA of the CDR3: TGTGCCAGCAGCCCCGACGGGGGTAACACCGGGGAGCTGTTTTTT. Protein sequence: CASSPDGGNTGELFF.

This CDR3 reads CATSSERGTEAFF. CDR3 DNA sequence: TGTGCCACCAGCAGTGAGCGGGGTACTGAAGCTTTCTTT. J is TRBJ1-1 and V is TRBV15, with D hard to call. The CDR3 spans 13 residues. Trimming took off 3 bases at V and 5 bases at J, with 10 bases between the two ends. Germline CDR1 and CDR2: LNHNV and YYDKDF (reference sequence).

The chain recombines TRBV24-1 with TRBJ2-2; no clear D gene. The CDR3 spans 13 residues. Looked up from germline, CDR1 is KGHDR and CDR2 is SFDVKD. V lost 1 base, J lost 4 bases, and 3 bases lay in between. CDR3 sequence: CATSDFVTGELFF. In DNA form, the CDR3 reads TGTGCCACCAGTGATTTTGTCACCGGGGAGCTGTTTTTT.

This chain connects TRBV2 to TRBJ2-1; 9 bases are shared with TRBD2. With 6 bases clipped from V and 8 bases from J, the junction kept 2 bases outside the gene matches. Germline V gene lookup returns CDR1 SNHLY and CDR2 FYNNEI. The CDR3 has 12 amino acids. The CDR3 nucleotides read TGTGCCAGCAGATTAGCGGGAGATGAGCAGTTCTTC. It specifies CASRLAGDEQFF. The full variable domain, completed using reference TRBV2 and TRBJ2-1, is EPEVTQTPSHQVTQMGQEVILRCVPISNHLYFYWYRQILGQKVEFLVSFYNNEISEKSEIFDDQFSVERPDGSNFTLKIRSTKLEDSAMYFCASRLAGDEQFFGPGTRLTVL.

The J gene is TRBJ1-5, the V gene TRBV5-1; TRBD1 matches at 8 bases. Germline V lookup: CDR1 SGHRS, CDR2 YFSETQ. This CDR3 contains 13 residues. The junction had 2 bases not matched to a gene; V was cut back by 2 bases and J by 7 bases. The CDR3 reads CASSFDRGQPQHF. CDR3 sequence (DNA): TGCGCCAGCAGCTTCGACAGGGGCCAGCCCCAGCATTTT.

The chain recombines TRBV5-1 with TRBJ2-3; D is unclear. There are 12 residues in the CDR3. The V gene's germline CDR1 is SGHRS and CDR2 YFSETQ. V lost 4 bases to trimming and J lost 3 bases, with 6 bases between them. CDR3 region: CASSRTTDTQYF. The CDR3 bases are TGCGCCAGCAGCCGAACGACAGATACGCAGTATTTT.

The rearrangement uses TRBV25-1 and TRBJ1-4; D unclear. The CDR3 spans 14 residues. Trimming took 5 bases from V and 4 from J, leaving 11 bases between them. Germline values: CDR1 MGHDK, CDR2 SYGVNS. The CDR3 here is CASSPGPFNEKLFF. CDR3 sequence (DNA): TGTGCCAGCAGTCCGGGCCCCTTTAATGAAAAACTGTTTTTT. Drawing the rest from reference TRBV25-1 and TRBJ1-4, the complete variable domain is EADIYQTPRYLVIGTGKKITLECSQTMGHDKMYWYQQDPGMELHLIHYSYGVNSTEKGDLSSESTVSRIRTEHFPLTLESARPSHTSQYLCASSPGPFNEKLFFGSGTQLSVL.

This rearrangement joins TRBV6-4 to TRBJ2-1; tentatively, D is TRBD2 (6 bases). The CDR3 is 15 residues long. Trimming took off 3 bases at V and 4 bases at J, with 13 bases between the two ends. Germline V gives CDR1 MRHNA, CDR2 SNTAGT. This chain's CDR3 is CASSDGTGEYNEQFF. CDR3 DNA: TGTGCCAGCAGTGATGGGACGGGAGAATACAATGAGCAGTTCTTC.

CDR3 sequence: CASSRQPGSQETQYF. As DNA, the CDR3 is TGTGCCAGCAGCCGACAGCCGGGCAGTCAAGAGACCCAGTACTTC. The chain links TRBV11-2 to TRBJ2-5, with D perhaps matching TRBD1 (5 bases). CDR1 is SGHAT and CDR2 is FQNNGV in the germline V gene. The V end was cut by 5 bases, the J end by 2 bases, with 15 bases between. CDR3 size: 15 residues.

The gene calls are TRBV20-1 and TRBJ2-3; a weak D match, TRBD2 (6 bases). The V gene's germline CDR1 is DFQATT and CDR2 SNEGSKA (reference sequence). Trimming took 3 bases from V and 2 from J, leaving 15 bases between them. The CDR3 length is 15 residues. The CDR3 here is CSASVTAGSTDTQYF. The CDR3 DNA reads TGCAGTGCTAGTGTTACGGCGGGGTCCACAGATACGCAGTATTTT.

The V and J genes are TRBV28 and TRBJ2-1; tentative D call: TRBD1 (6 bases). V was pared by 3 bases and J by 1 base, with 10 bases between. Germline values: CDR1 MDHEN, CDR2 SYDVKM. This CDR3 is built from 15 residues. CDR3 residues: CASSFDRRSYNEQFF. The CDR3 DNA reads TGTGCCAGCAGTTTCGACAGGCGTTCCTACAATGAGCAGTTCTTC.

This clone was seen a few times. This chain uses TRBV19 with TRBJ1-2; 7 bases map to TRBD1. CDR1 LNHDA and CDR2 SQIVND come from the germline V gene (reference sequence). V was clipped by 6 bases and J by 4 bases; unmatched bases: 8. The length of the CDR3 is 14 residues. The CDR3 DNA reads TGTGCCAGTAGCGACCCCGGGACAGTCTATGGCTACACCTTC. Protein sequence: CASSDPGTVYGYTF.

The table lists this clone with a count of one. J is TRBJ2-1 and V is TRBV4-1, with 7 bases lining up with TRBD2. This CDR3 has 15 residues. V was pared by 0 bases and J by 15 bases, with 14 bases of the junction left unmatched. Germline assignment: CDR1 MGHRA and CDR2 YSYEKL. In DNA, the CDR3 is TGCGCCAGCAGCCAAGATCTAGTCTCGGGGCGGGAGAGGTTCTTC. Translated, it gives CASSQDLVSGRERFF.

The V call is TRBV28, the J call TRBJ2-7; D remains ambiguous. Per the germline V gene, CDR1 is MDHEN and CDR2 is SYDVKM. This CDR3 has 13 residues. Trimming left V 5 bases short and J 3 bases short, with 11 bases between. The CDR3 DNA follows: TGTGCCAGCAGTCCCCGGCAGTACTACGAGCAGTACTTC. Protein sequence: CASSPRQYYEQYF.

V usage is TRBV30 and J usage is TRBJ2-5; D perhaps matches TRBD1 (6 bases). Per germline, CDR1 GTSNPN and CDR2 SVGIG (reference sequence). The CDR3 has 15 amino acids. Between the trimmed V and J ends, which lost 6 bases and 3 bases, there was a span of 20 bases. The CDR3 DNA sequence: TGTGCCTGCCAAATTATGGGACACGAAGAAGAGACCCAGTACTTC. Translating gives CACQIMGHEEETQYF.

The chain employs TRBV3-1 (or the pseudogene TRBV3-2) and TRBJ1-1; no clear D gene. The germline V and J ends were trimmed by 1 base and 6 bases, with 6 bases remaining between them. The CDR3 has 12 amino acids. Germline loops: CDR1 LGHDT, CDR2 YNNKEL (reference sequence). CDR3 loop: CASSQGLSEAFF. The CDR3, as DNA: TGTGCCAGCAGCCAAGGCCTTTCTGAAGCTTTCTTT.

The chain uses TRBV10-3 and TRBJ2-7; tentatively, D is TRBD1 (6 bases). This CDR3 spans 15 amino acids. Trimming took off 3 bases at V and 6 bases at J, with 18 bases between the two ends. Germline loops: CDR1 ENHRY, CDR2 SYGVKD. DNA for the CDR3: TGTGCCATCAGTGATTCTGTAAGGACAGTCTCCGAGCAGTACTTC. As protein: CAISDSVRTVSEQYF.

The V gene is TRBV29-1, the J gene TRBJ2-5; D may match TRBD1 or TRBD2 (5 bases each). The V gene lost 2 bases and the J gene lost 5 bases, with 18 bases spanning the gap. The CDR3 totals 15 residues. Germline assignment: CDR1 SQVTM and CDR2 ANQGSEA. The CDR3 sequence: CSVESPGTGWETQYF. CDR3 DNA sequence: TGCAGCGTTGAAAGTCCCGGGACGGGATGGGAGACCCAGTACTTC.

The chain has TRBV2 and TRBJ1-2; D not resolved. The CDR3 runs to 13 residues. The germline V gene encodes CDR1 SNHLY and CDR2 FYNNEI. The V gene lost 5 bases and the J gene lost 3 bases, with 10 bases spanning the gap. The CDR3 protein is CASSRGRDYGYTF. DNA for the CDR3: TGTGCCAGCAGTAGAGGACGGGACTATGGCTACACCTTC.

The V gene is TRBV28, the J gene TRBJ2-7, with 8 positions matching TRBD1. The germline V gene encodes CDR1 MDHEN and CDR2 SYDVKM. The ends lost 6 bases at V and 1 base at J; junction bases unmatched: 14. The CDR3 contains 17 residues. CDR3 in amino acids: CASRGGGLGQGSYEQYF. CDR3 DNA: TGTGCCAGCAGGGGGGGTGGTCTTGGACAGGGTTCCTACGAGCAGTACTTC. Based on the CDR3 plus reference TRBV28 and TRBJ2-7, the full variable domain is DVKVTQSSRYLVKRTGEKVFLECVQDMDHENMFWYRQDPGLGLRLIYFSYDVKMKEKGDIPEGYSVSREKKERFSLILESASTNQTSMYLCASRGGGLGQGSYEQYFGPGTRLTVT.

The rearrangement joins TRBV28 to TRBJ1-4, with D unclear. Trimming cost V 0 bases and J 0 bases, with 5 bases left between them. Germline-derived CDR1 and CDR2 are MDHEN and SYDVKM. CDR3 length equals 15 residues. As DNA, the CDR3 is TGTGCCAGCAGTTTATGGGGAGCAACTAATGAAAAACTGTTTTTT. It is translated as CASSLWGATNEKLFF. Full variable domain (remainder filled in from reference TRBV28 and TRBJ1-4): DVKVTQSSRYLVKRTGEKVFLECVQDMDHENMFWYRQDPGLGLRLIYFSYDVKMKEKGDIPEGYSVSREKKERFSLILESASTNQTSMYLCASSLWGATNEKLFFGSGTQLSVL.

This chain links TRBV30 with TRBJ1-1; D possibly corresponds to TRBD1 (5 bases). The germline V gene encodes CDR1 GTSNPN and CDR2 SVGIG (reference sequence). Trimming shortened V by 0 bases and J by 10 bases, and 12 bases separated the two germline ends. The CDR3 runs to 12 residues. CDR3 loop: CAWSVSRAGAFF. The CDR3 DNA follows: TGTGCCTGGAGTGTATCCAGGGCGGGAGCTTTCTTT.